This record concerns one TCR beta chain sequence. The specificity of this receptor is unknown. Qualities for individual bases were not recorded, and no much larger clone is one base off. These data come from a study of shared clonotypes between healthy human individuals (dated by TCRdb to 2019 to 2021). In the study overall: A couple of women and a few men aged 18 to 49 years were included in the cohort. Blood TCR repertoires of a handful of healthy adults were deeply sequenced to estimate repertoire size and the extent of clonotype sharing between individuals. Libraries were prepared and TCR repertoires were sequenced by different laboratories using diverse techniques, in order to increase sequencing depth and limit assay-specific biases. Each donor's leukapheresis produced roughly between roughly 0.85 and 9.5 billion PBMCs. The investigation overall reported the following: Sampling was limited to blood, and TCR repertoires in tissue likely differ from TCR repertoires in blood. Because the study included a small number of donors, the genetic and exposure-history diversity represented was limited. Based on pairwise subsampling, the degree of clonotype sharing among donors was expected to be affected by sequencing depth.

TCR CDR3 regions were amplified from genomic DNA by multiplex PCR using the deep immunoSEQ assay. Extracted genomic DNA from each cell subset was spread evenly across all wells of several immunoSEQ 96-well plates, with each plate serving as a replicate. For unsorted PBMC, roughly 330 ng genomic DNA, equal to 25,000 to 35,000 T cell genomes, was loaded into each replicate PCR. Genomic DNA from unsorted PBMC was sequenced over ten immunoSEQ deep assay plates. Purified libraries were measured with a Qubit 3.0 fluorometer, size-checked on a Bioanalyzer 2100, and measured again with the KAPA Library Quantification kit. Every immunoSEQ 96-well plate was sequenced on a dedicated single-read 150-cycle Illumina NextSeq 550 flow cell. The paper's data handling went like this. The immunoSEQ output contained only junctional sequences without quality scores, so filtering could not match that applied to full-length reads. Sequences were annotated with PyIR, a Python wrapper for IgBLAST v1.9, and V/J genes and CDR3 were assigned using IMGT germline references. Any read was removed if the V/J assignment was weak (E-value above 1e-6), the CDR3 was missing, or the read contained stop codons, out-of-frame junctions, or ambiguous translated residues. V3J clonotypes were defined as sequences sharing an identical inferred V gene, J gene, and CDR3 amino acid sequence. To compute the percentage overlap between repertoires, the number of shared unique clonotypes was divided by the size of the smaller repertoire. Repertoire richness was assessed with RTK rarefaction, the Chao1 estimator, and Recon v2.1 estimates of unobserved clonotypes. TCRdb obtained this table from immuneACCESS and retained in-frame rearrangements with V and J assigned. These tables miss some clones; where compared with another copy, unresolved V genes account for less than half of the shortfall, and the remainder is unexplained. That table is the source of V, J and clone size, and D and trimming were worked out from the DNA. The sample includes more than 450,000 clones, with around 74% observed a single time. The ten largest clones take up about an eighth of the sample.

The CDR3 holds 16 amino acids from the cysteine to the phenylalanine. The sequence is cut down to CDR3 DNA, 48 bases in frame from base 1. Looking up the germline V gene yields CDR1 MDHEN and CDR2 SYDVKM. Here V drops 3 bases and J drops 5 bases, and the junction holds 11 bases not matched to any gene. Healthy HIV-negative adults with no recently reported acute infections or vaccinations were included as donors. All donors were Caucasian adults living in Nashville, Tennessee, USA. For unsorted samples, approximately 84 million PBMCs were counted, and genomic DNA was extracted using the QIAamp DNA Blood Mini kit. After blood collection by leukapheresis, PBMCs were isolated using Ficoll-Histopaque density gradient centrifugation and then cryopreserved in the vapor phase of liquid nitrogen.

The TCR originated in a woman aged 40 to 55 in good health. Some clones in this sample may be carry-over from other donors' samples. Here the chain combines TRBV28 and TRBJ2-7, with 9 bases in between that match TRBD2. The sequenced sample was PBMCs. The CDR3 corresponds to CASSFSISGSTDEQYF. The nucleotide sequence is given as TGTGCCAGCAGTTTTTCGATTAGCGGGAGTACAGACGAGCAGTACTTC.